This T cell receptor beta chain originates from a study of OX40 agonist ivuxolimab in advanced cancers. The CDR3 extends over 16 amino acids. CDR1 and CDR2 (germline): SGDLS, YYNGEE. V was pared by 4 bases and J by 3 bases, with 9 bases of the junction left unmatched. Libraries were prepared by immunoSEQ multiplex PCR; TCRdb keeps only in-frame clonotypes and omits some of them. The sample holds around 100,000 clones, 85% to 90% seen once. Study-level findings and limits: Both blood CD4+ and CD8+ T cells showed clonal growth by week 6 at 0.1 to 3.0 mg/kg.

Concerning this clone: What it binds is not known.

V gene TRBV9 combines with J gene TRBJ2-7; 11 positions agree with TRBD2. This receptor was taken from an adult with an advanced solid tumor such as melanoma, head and neck, liver or kidney cancer. Here the sequenced sample was CD4+ or CD8+ T cells sorted from blood, taken in a trial of the OX40 agonist ivuxolimab. In DNA, the CDR3 is TGTGCCAGCAGCCCTTCCGGGACTAGCGGAAACTACGAGCAGTACTTC. Translating gives CASSPSGTSGNYEQYF.